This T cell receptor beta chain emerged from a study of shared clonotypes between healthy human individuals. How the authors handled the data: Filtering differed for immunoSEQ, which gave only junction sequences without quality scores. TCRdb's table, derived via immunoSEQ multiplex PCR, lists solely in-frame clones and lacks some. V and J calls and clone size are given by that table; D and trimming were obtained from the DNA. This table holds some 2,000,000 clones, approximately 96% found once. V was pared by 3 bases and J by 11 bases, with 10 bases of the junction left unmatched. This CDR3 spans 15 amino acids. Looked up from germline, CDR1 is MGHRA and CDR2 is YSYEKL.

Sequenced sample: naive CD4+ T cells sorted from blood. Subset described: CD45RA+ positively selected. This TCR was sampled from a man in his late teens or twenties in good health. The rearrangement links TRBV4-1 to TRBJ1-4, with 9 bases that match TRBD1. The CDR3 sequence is CASSHPSGGTGKLFF. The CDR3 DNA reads TGCGCCAGCAGCCACCCCTCTGGAGGGACAGGGAAACTGTTTTTT.